These 6 T cell receptor beta chains came from one sample sequenced in a study of OX40 agonist ivuxolimab in advanced cancers. Sequencing used immunoSEQ multiplex PCR; TCRdb keeps in-frame clones, though not all of them. This sample has about 72,000 clones, with approximately 84% found just once. Source: CD4+ or CD8+ T cells sorted from blood, taken in a trial of the OX40 agonist ivuxolimab. The receptors come from an adult with an advanced solid tumor such as melanoma, head and neck, liver or kidney cancer.

CDR3 in amino acids: CASSLYGENTEAFF. CDR3 nucleotide sequence: TGCGCCAGCAGCTTGTACGGGGAGAACACTGAAGCTTTCTTT. The chain combines TRBV5-1 with TRBJ1-1; no reliable D call. Trimming took off 1 base at V and 1 base at J, with 8 bases between the two ends. The length of the CDR3 is 14 residues. The germline CDR1 and CDR2 sequences are SGHRS and YFSETQ.

The chain links TRBV5-1 to TRBJ2-1; no reliable D call. The germline V and J ends were trimmed by 0 bases and 5 bases, with 9 bases remaining between them. CDR1 and CDR2 from the germline V gene are SGHRS and YFSETQ. This CDR3 is 14 amino acids long. CDR3 in amino acids: CASSLAGNNNEQFF. The DNA of the CDR3 is TGCGCCAGCAGCTTGGCCGGAAATAACAATGAGCAGTTCTTC.

This clone has just one count. The V gene is TRBV4-2, the J gene TRBJ2-3; 12 bases are shared with TRBD2. Germline CDR1 is LGHNA and CDR2 is YNFKEQ. The CDR3 extends over 18 amino acids. The V and J ends lost 1 base and 4 bases, in that order; junction bases with no gene match: 9. The CDR3 reads CASSQVAASGRAPDTQYF. The CDR3 DNA reads as TGTGCCAGCAGCCAAGTGGCGGCTAGCGGGAGGGCCCCAGATACGCAGTATTTT.

The chain recombines TRBV7-8 with TRBJ1-5; unclear D gene. In germline, CDR1 is SGHVS, CDR2 FQNEAQ. The V gene lost 6 bases and the J gene lost 5 bases, with 11 bases spanning the gap. CDR3 length: 13 residues. CDR3 DNA sequence: TGTGCCAGCAGTAGGACGGAATATCAGCCCCAGCATTTT. Residues: CASSRTEYQPQHF. Full variable domain (rest looked up from reference TRBV7-8 and TRBJ1-5): GAGVSQSPRYKVAKRGQDVALRCDPISGHVSLFWYQQALGQGPEFLTYFQNEAQLDKSGLPSDRFFAERPEGSVSTLKIQRTQQEDSAVYLCASSRTEYQPQHFGDGTRLSIL.

This clone was seen only once. CDR3: CSGGMEQETQYF. The CDR3 DNA sequence: TGCAGCGGGGGAATGGAACAAGAGACCCAGTACTTC. The J gene is TRBJ2-5, the V gene TRBV29-1; no clear D gene. CDR3 size: 12 residues. Germline CDR1 is SQVTM and CDR2 is ANQGSEA. The V end lost 7 bases, the J end lost 2 bases, and 11 bases lay between the germline ends.

The chain combines TRBV7-2 with TRBJ2-5; D is unresolved. The DNA end lines up better with TRBJ2-7; the J call may be wrong. CDR1 and CDR2 (germline): SGHTA, FQGNSA. The CDR3 covers 14 residues. CDR3 coding DNA: TGTGCCAGCAGCCCTCAGAGTTCCTCCTACGAGCAGTACTTC. It encodes CASSPQSSSYEQYF.